This TCR beta chain is from a study of T-cell memory formation after mild COVID-19. Overall study: There were largely donor-specific TCR clusters.

Study-level points and caveats: Later expanders leaned toward CD4+, whereas clones contracting from day 15 to 85 were balanced CD4/CD8. Clones that contracted clustered mainly in CM and EM if CD4+ and in EMRA if CD8+.

TCRdb reanalysed the 5' RACE reads using MiXCR and keeps one entry per CDR3 protein. The table includes 550,000 to 650,000 distinct CDR3 sequences, approximately 15% detected once. Germline CDR1 reads MNHEY; CDR2 reads SMNVEV (reference sequence). With 3 bases removed from V and 1 base from J, the gap between germline ends came to 10 bases. This CDR3 is 16 amino acids long. Worth noting for this clonotype: Antigen: not known.

Sequencing input: PBMCs or a T cell subset sorted from them (not recorded which). The TCR was taken from an adult woman who had mild COVID-19 (a few samples of this study predate the infection). Cell type and time point are not known. The chain uses TRBV27 and TRBJ2-6; D may be TRBD2 (5 bases). The CDR3 loop is CASSLTRGSGANVLTF. The CDR3 nucleotides read TGTGCCAGCAGTTTGACCCGGGGATCTGGGGCCAACGTCCTGACTTTC.